The 5 T cell receptor beta chains reported below all come from one sample, sequenced in a study of T cells in Graves' hyperthyroidism and ophthalmopathy. Regions amplified from RNA transcripts were the TCR beta CDR3 regions. Carried out on the TCR CDR3, a first-round RT-PCR used the HTBI primer set. One entry per CDR3 protein results from TCRdb running MiXCR on the multiplex PCR reads. The sample consists of a few hundred thousand distinct CDR3 sequences, 14% of them appearing once. The sample was blood. These receptors were collected from a woman aged 35 to 49 with Graves' hyperthyroidism.

This clonotype was seen ten or more times. Here the CDR3 DNA reads TGCAGCCATCGCAATCTACCCACAGATACGCAGTATTTT. Translating it yields CSHRNLPTDTQYF. J is TRBJ2-3 and V is TRBV29-1; the D is unclear. The CDR3 spans 13 residues. V was trimmed by 8 bases and J by 2 bases, leaving 14 bases between them. In germline, CDR1 is SQVTM, CDR2 ANQGSEA.

This clonotype appeared many times. The rearrangement uses TRBV7-6 and TRBJ2-7; D possibly corresponds to TRBD1 (6 bases). The CDR3 has 13 amino acids. Germline V gives CDR1 SGHVS, CDR2 FNYEAQ. Trimming removed 3 bases from V and 5 bases from J, with 11 bases in between. In nucleotides, the CDR3 is TGTGCCAGCAGCTTGGCAGGGGCGGACGAGCAGTACTTC. This translates into CASSLAGADEQYF.

This clonotype appeared many times. This chain joins TRBV20-1 and TRBJ2-7; 14 bases agree with TRBD2. The CDR3 is 16 residues long. Germline V gene lookup returns CDR1 DFQATT and CDR2 SNEGSKA (reference sequence). Losses at the gene ends were 6 bases for V and 3 bases for J; bases not matched to a gene: 10. The CDR3 region is CSANPIGTSGSYEQYF. In nucleotides, the CDR3 is TGCAGTGCGAACCCAATAGGGACTAGCGGGAGCTACGAGCAGTACTTC.

This chain connects TRBV20-1 to TRBJ1-4; D is uncertain. In germline, CDR1 is DFQATT, CDR2 SNEGSKA (reference sequence). The V end lost 2 bases, the J end lost 4 bases, and 11 bases lay between the germline ends. The CDR3 length is 14 residues. The DNA of the CDR3 is TGCAGTGCTAGACCCCCTGGGAGTAATGAAAAACTGTTTTTT. This translates into CSARPPGSNEKLFF.

This clonotype came up many times. V and J are TRBV7-6 and TRBJ1-3; 10 bases agree with TRBD1. The length of the CDR3 is 16 residues. J lost 2 bases, V lost 3 bases, and 4 bases had no gene match. CDR1 is SGHVS, CDR2 FNYEAQ, per germline. For the CDR3, the DNA is TGTGCCAGCAGCTTGGGGGACAGGGGTGCTGGAAACACCATATATTTT. This encodes CASSLGDRGAGNTIYF.